Each of the 7 T cell receptor beta chains below was sequenced from the same sample in a study of early T cells in non-severe SARS-CoV-2 infection. MiXCR, applied by TCRdb to the 5' RACE reads, yields one record per CDR3 protein. The table shows around 32,000 distinct CDR3 sequences, with about 6.1% occurring only once. The specimen sequenced was whole blood. These receptors were collected from an adult who was a healthcare worker with PCR-confirmed SARS-CoV-2 infection or an uninfected control (not recorded which).

This clonotype was seen more than once but under ten times. The rearrangement joins TRBV19 to TRBJ2-7, with D possibly being TRBD1 (5 bases). The germline CDR1 and CDR2 sequences are LNHDA and SQIVND (reference sequence). V lost 7 bases and J 6 bases, leaving 13 bases between the germline ends. The CDR3 spans 12 residues. As DNA, the CDR3 is TGTGCCAGTAAGGGGTCAGGCCGCGAGCAGTACTTC. Its translation: CASKGSGREQYF. Filled out from reference TRBV19 and TRBJ2-7, the complete variable domain reads DGGITQSPKYLFRKEGQNVTLSCEQNLNHDAMYWYRQDPGQGLRLIYYSQIVNDFQKGDIAEGYSVSREKKESFPLTVTSAQKNPTAFYLCASKGSGREQYFGPGTRLTVT.

This clonotype was counted at least ten times. This chain uses TRBV6-2 or TRBV6-3 with TRBJ2-3; D ambiguous. Looked up from germline, CDR1 is MNHEY and CDR2 is SVGEGT. The length of the CDR3 is 14 residues. The germline V and J ends were trimmed by 6 bases and 3 bases, with 13 bases remaining between them. CDR3 region: CASSPPRLTDTQYF. For the CDR3, the DNA is TGTGCCAGCAGCCCCCCGAGGTTGACAGATACGCAGTATTTT.

This clonotype was seen a handful of times. The V and J genes are TRBV7-2 and TRBJ2-7; D uncertain. Per the germline V gene, CDR1 is SGHTA and CDR2 is FQGNSA. Trimming shortened V by 1 base and J by 2 bases, and 9 bases separated the two germline ends. The CDR3 contains 14 residues. Here the CDR3 DNA reads TGTGCCAGCAGCTTAGGAGGCCCTACCTACGAGCAGTACTTC. Translated: CASSLGGPTYEQYF.

This clonotype showed up many times. This chain joins TRBV12-3 or TRBV12-4 and TRBJ1-5; TRBD1 matches 7 bases. The CDR3 extends over 16 amino acids. The trim removed 5 bases at V and 9 bases at J, leaving 16 bases unmatched. CDR3 nucleotide sequence: TGTGCCAGCAGTCCCTGGTCCCAGGGGGGTTCTTGGCCCCAGCATTTT. It translates to CASSPWSQGGSWPQHF.

This clonotype showed up many times. The V call is TRBV29-1, the J call TRBJ2-1, with D possibly TRBD2 on 6 matching bases. Germline loops: CDR1 SQVTM, CDR2 ANQGSEA. The CDR3 runs to 15 residues. V was pared by 2 bases and J by 6 bases, with 17 bases between. CDR3: CSVEWASEGFNEQFF. In nucleotides, the CDR3 is TGCAGCGTTGAATGGGCTAGCGAAGGATTCAATGAGCAGTTCTTC.

There are many counts of this clonotype. The rearrangement links TRBV6-2 or TRBV6-3 to TRBJ2-1; TRBD1 matches at 7 bases. After removal of 7 bases from V and 5 bases from J, the junction contained 11 bases not matched to a gene. The CDR3 contains 15 residues. Germline CDR1 is MNHEY and CDR2 is SVGEGT. CDR3 bases: TGTGCCAGCACTCTATCCGGGACAGATGACAATGAGCAGTTCTTC. It codes for CASTLSGTDDNEQFF.

This clonotype appeared many times. The chain is built from TRBV6-2 or TRBV6-3 and TRBJ1-5, with D possibly matching TRBD1 (6 bases). Trimming cost V 0 bases and J 5 bases, with 20 bases left between them. The CDR3 contains 18 residues. Germline V gene lookup returns CDR1 MNHEY and CDR2 SVGEGT. The chain's CDR3 is CASSYSMYRVTPDQPQHF. The CDR3 DNA reads as TGTGCCAGCAGTTACTCGATGTACAGGGTCACACCGGATCAGCCCCAGCATTTT.